These 14 T cell receptor beta chains came from one sample sequenced in a study of PD-1 blockade in classical Hodgkin lymphoma. The time point is: cycle 4 day 1 (C4D1), after less than seven weeks of nivolumab. Every single patient, without exception, relapsed after autologous stem cell transplantation, and brentuximab vedotin exposure varied. Negative magnetic selection isolated CD4+ T cells from thawed PBMCs. Profiled with immunoSEQ multiplex PCR; TCRdb holds only in-frame clones, not every one. The data contain approximately 31,000 clones, roughly four fifths of them singletons. Sequencing used CD4+ T cells from blood, obtained before the fourth cycle of nivolumab. The receptor set was obtained from a human donor with classical Hodgkin lymphoma.

The chain employs TRBV19 and TRBJ1-5; 7 bases align to TRBD1. With V trimmed by 3 bases and J by 4 bases, 12 bases remained unmatched. The CDR3 extends over 17 amino acids. The germline V gene has CDR1 LNHDA and CDR2 SQIVND (reference sequence). CDR3 amino acids: CASSIRFGGQVNQPQHF. CDR3 nucleotide sequence: TGTGCCAGTAGTATCCGGTTTGGTGGACAGGTAAATCAGCCCCAGCATTTT.

This chain links TRBV7-2 with TRBJ2-7; D ambiguous. Germline-derived CDR1 and CDR2 are SGHTA and FQGNSA. Trimming cost V 5 bases and J 1 base, with 3 bases left between them. The CDR3 sequence is 11 residues long. CDR3 DNA sequence: TGTGCCAGCAGCCATTCCTACGAGCAGTACTTC. As protein: CASSHSYEQYF.

This chain connects TRBV5-6 to TRBJ1-1, with 7 bases identical to TRBD1. CDR1 and CDR2 (germline): SGHDT, YYEEEE. Trimming removed 0 bases from V and 4 bases from J; junction bases left unmatched: 6. The CDR3 contains 15 residues. CDR3 sequence: CASSLDRGWGTEAFF. As DNA, the CDR3 is TGTGCCAGCAGCTTGGACAGGGGATGGGGCACTGAAGCTTTCTTT.

This clone was detected only once. The genes are TRBV30 and TRBJ2-7; D not certain. The CDR3 has 13 amino acids. Germline lookup yields CDR1 GTSNPN and CDR2 SVGIG (reference sequence). The germline V and J ends were trimmed by 0 bases and 2 bases, with 8 bases remaining between them. The CDR3 sequence: CAWSVRQAYEQYF. The CDR3 DNA reads as TGTGCCTGGAGTGTCCGGCAGGCCTACGAGCAGTACTTC.

The chain has TRBV6-7 and TRBJ1-5; the match to TRBD1 covers 7 bases. TRBV6-7 has ORF status, its function being uncertain. Unmatched junction bases numbered 5, after V lost 0 bases and J lost 6 bases. The CDR3 contains 15 residues. The CDR3 is CASSYSRQGLQPQHF. CDR3 coding DNA: TGTGCCAGCAGTTACTCGAGACAGGGTCTTCAGCCCCAGCATTTT.

The CDR3 DNA sequence: TGTGCCTGGAGTCGTCCGGGACAGGGACAAGAGACCCAGTACTTC. Its translation is CAWSRPGQGQETQYF. V gene TRBV30 combines with J gene TRBJ2-5; 9 nucleotides match TRBD1. The length of the CDR3 is 15 residues. V shed 2 bases, J shed 2 bases, and the junction held 6 bases outside the gene matches. The germline CDR1 and CDR2 sequences are GTSNPN and SVGIG (reference sequence).

This clone was seen a few times. V gene TRBV6-5 combines with J gene TRBJ1-2; D is perhaps TRBD1 (6 bases). The CDR3 contains 13 residues. V was pared by 4 bases and J by 8 bases, with 14 bases between. The V gene's germline CDR1 is MNHEY and CDR2 SVGAGI. The CDR3 loop is CASSFGGVEGYTF. The CDR3 coding sequence is TGTGCCAGCAGTTTCGGGGGCGTGGAGGGCTACACCTTC.

The J gene is TRBJ1-2, the V gene TRBV6-1; D remains ambiguous. V shed 2 bases and J shed 5 bases, with 6 bases lying between them. The CDR3 covers 12 residues. Germline V gene data show CDR1 as MNHNS and CDR2 as SASEGT. The CDR3 DNA sequence: TGTGCCAGCAGTGAACCGGGGTATGGCTACACCTTC. Translating gives CASSEPGYGYTF.

This clone was counted once. This chain uses TRBV7-9 with TRBJ1-5; 7 nucleotides line up with TRBD1. CDR1 is SEHNR, CDR2 FQNEAQ, per germline (reference sequence). This CDR3 region has 19 residues. Germline trimming cut 1 base from V and 7 bases from J; bases unmatched to any gene: 19. The CDR3 reads CASSLGGTAHPGREQPQHF. DNA of the CDR3: TGTGCCAGCAGCTTAGGAGGGACAGCGCACCCCGGGAGGGAGCAGCCCCAGCATTTT. The whole variable domain, filled in from reference TRBV7-9 and TRBJ1-5, reads DTGVSQNPRHKITKRGQNVTFRCDPISEHNRLYWYRQTLGQGPEFLTYFQNEAQLEKSRLLSDRFSAERPKGSFSTLEIQRTEQGDSAMYLCASSLGGTAHPGREQPQHFGDGTRLSIL.

The V call is TRBV4-3, the J call TRBJ2-7; D is perhaps TRBD2 (5 bases). The CDR3 consists of 14 residues. V was cut by 1 base and J by 2 bases, with 9 bases left in between. Per the germline V gene, CDR1 is LGHNA and CDR2 is YSLEER. The DNA of the CDR3 is TGCGCCAGCAGCCAAGTGTTAGCGACCTACGAGCAGTACTTC. Residues: CASSQVLATYEQYF.

This chain joins TRBV30 and TRBJ1-6, with D hard to call. The CDR3 sequence is 12 residues long. Germline loops: CDR1 GTSNPN, CDR2 SVGIG (reference sequence). V lost 8 bases to trimming and J lost 9 bases, with 14 bases between them. The CDR3: CARGTDISPLHF. The CDR3 nucleotides are TGTGCCCGGGGAACAGATATTTCACCCCTCCACTTT. Supplemented by reference TRBV30 and TRBJ1-6, the full variable domain reads SQTIHQWPATLVQPVGSPLSLECTVEGTSNPNLYWYRQAAGRGLQLLFYSVGIGQISSEVPQNLSASRPQDRQFILSSKKLLLSDSGFYLCARGTDISPLHFGNGTRLTVT.

The chain employs TRBV7-9 and TRBJ1-1; TRBD1 matches 11 bases. The CDR3 contains 16 residues. With V trimmed by 4 bases and J by 1 base, 5 bases remained unmatched. Germline V gene lookup returns CDR1 SEHNR and CDR2 FQNEAQ (reference sequence). The CDR3 region is CASSWTGGARNTEAFF. CDR3 nucleotide sequence: TGTGCCAGCAGCTGGACAGGGGGCGCCAGGAACACTGAAGCTTTCTTT.

The V call is TRBV7-8, the J call TRBJ1-2, with D perhaps TRBD1 (5 bases). V lost 1 base and J lost 8, with 17 bases in between. The CDR3 has 15 amino acids. CDR1 SGHVS and CDR2 FQNEAQ come from the germline V gene. CDR3 DNA sequence: TGTGCCAGCAGCTTAGAAATGGGGGGTCCGCAGGGCTACACCTTC. It codes for CASSLEMGGPQGYTF.

This clone was seen only once. This chain links TRBV5-4 with TRBJ2-7, with D tentatively TRBD1 (5 bases). The CDR3 is 15 amino acids. Germline V lookup: CDR1 SGHNT, CDR2 YYREEE (reference sequence). Trimming pared 0 bases from V and 2 bases from J, leaving 12 bases between. The CDR3 sequence: CASSLVQGWPYEQYF. CDR3 sequence (DNA): TGTGCCAGCAGCTTGGTTCAGGGTTGGCCCTACGAGCAGTACTTC.